This T cell receptor beta chain was profiled in a study of blood T cell repertoires in COVID-19. Method: immunoSEQ multiplex PCR; TCRdb's copy keeps in-frame clones and lacks some. The sample contains some 490,000 clones, about nine tenths of which appear only once. Trimming cost V 6 bases and J 5 bases, with 14 bases left between them. This CDR3 comprises 13 residues. Germline V gene sequence: CDR1 SQVTM, CDR2 ANQGSEA. The chain combines TRBV29-1 with TRBJ2-1; tentative D call: TRBD1 (6 bases). The material sequenced was PBMCs or T cells enriched from blood (not recorded which). This receptor was obtained from a woman between 55 and 75 years old who had recovered from COVID-19. This chain's CDR3 is CSVGQRFNNEQFF. The CDR3 region has the DNA TGCAGCGTCGGACAGAGATTCAACAATGAGCAGTTCTTC.